The rows below give T cell receptor beta chains drawn from one sample of a study of blood T cell repertoires in COVID-19. TCRdb's table, derived via immunoSEQ multiplex PCR, lists solely in-frame clones and lacks some. The sample lists about 210,000 clones; about 88% were seen once. The sequencing input was peripheral blood. These receptors all stem from a man in his 70s with acute or convalescent COVID-19. Each CDR3 is given with its conserved first and last residue. Fields, in order: D gene, V gene, J gene, clone size, CDR3 DNA, CDR3 protein. A D gene is named only where the DNA matches it firmly. Some rows mark clone size as missing; the rest say once, few, many or name a class of expanded clone.

>.|TRBV28|TRBJ1-2|.
TGTGCCAGCAGTTTGGGTGTGCGGACAAATGGCTACACCTTC
CASSLGVRTNGYTF
>TRBD1|TRBV7-3|TRBJ1-1|.
TGTGCCAGCAGCCTGACAGGGGCTGGGACTGAAGCTTTCTTT
CASSLTGAGTEAFF
>.|TRBV5-4|TRBJ1-1|once
TGTGCCAGCAGCTTGGAAGATCTTGAGGCTTTCTTT
CASSLEDLEAFF
>.|TRBV24-1|TRBJ2-5|.
TGTGCCACCAGTGATTATTCGGCAGGGCGAGAGACCCAGTACTTC
CATSDYSAGRETQYF
>TRBD1|TRBV27|TRBJ2-3|.
TGTGCCAGCAAAGGACAGGGGGCCGCAGATACGCAGTATTTT
CASKGQGAADTQYF
>.|TRBV18|TRBJ1-5|.
TGTGCCAGCTCACCACGGGGGACACAAACAAATCAGCCCCAGCATTTT
CASSPRGTQTNQPQHF
>.|TRBV27|TRBJ1-1|.
TGTGCCAGCAGTAATCCCGGGGGTGCCGCCACTGAAGCTTTCTTT
CASSNPGGAATEAFF
>TRBD1|TRBV28|TRBJ2-7|few
TGTGCCAGCAGTCCTCATAGACAGGGCTACGAGCAGTACTTC
CASSPHRQGYEQYF
>.|TRBV9|TRBJ2-7|once
TGTGCCAGCAGCGTTCTCGTTTTCGAGCAGTACTTC
CASSVLVFEQYF
>.|TRBV28|TRBJ1-6|.
TGTGCCAGCAGCGATTCGGTATTCTATAATTCACCCCTCCACTTT
CASSDSVFYNSPLHF
>.|TRBV3-1/TRBV3-2|TRBJ1-1|few
TGTGCCAGCAGCCAAGGAGGGAGGGGCACTGAAGCTTTCTTT
CASSQGGRGTEAFF
>TRBD1|TRBV6-5|TRBJ2-2|.
TGTGCCAGCAGTAAGAGGACAGGGCCCGGGGAGCTGTTTTTT
CASSKRTGPGELFF
>.|TRBV18|TRBJ2-2|.
TGTGCCACCCTCAGAGGCCACGGGGACACCGGGGAGCTGTTTTTT
CATLRGHGDTGELFF
>TRBD1|TRBV2|TRBJ1-1|.
TGTGCCAGCAGCAGACAGGGTGGATCGGGAACTGAAGCTTTCTTT
CASSRQGGSGTEAFF
>TRBD1|TRBV7-8|TRBJ1-5|.
TGTGCCAGCAGCTTAGCCCACTCTTCCGGGACAGGGATCAGTCAGCCCCAGCATTTT
CASSLAHSSGTGISQPQHF
>.|TRBV19|TRBJ1-1|.
TGTGCCAGTAGTATAGATAGGGGTTACACTGAAGCTTTCTTT
CASSIDRGYTEAFF
>.|TRBV28|TRBJ1-4|.
TGTGCCAGCGACGGAGGGGCTAATGAAAAACTGTTTTTT
CASDGGANEKLFF
>TRBD1|TRBV29-1|TRBJ2-3|.
TGCAGCGTTTCCCCGGGACAGGGGGTGGAAGGCACAGATACGCAGTATTTT
CSVSPGQGVEGTDTQYF
>.|TRBV18|TRBJ1-1|.
TGTGCCAGCTCGCCATTGTCGACAGGGAACACTGAAGCTTTCTTT
CASSPLSTGNTEAFF
>TRBD1|TRBV7-6|TRBJ1-1|.
TGTGCCAGCGGACAGGGGCCGAGGACTGAAGCTTTCTTT
CASGQGPRTEAFF
>TRBD1|TRBV29-1|TRBJ1-1|once
TGCAGCGTCATCGACAGGGTTGTCGCTGAAGCTTTCTTT
CSVIDRVVAEAFF
>.|TRBV12-3/TRBV12-4|TRBJ1-1|.
TGTGCCAGCAGTTTCATACAGGCTGAAGCTTTCTTT
CASSFIQAEAFF
>.|TRBV29-1|TRBJ1-2|.
TGCAGCGTTGAAGATAGGGGGTCCTATGGCTACACCTTC
CSVEDRGSYGYTF
>.|TRBV7-6|TRBJ2-5|.
TGTGCCAGCAGCTTAGAGGCCGCAGGAGAGACCCAGTACTTC
CASSLEAAGETQYF
>.|TRBV5-1|TRBJ1-1|.
TGCGCCAGCAGCTTAAGGGGTCAGAACACTGAAGCTTTCTTT
CASSLRGQNTEAFF
>.|TRBV24-1|TRBJ2-2|.
TGTGCCACCAGTGATTTGAACAGGGCGGGCACCGGGGAGCTGTTTTTT
CATSDLNRAGTGELFF
>.|TRBV6-5|TRBJ2-2|.
TGTGCCAGCAGTCGGACAGCTAGGCGGGCCGGGGAGCTGTTTTTT
CASSRTARRAGELFF
>TRBD1|TRBV5-6|TRBJ2-5|.
TGTGCCAGCTCAGGACAGGGAGAGACCCAGTACTTC
CASSGQGETQYF
>.|TRBV6-5|TRBJ1-3|.
TGTGCCAGCAGTACGGGGACTTTCTCTGGAAACACCATATATTTT
CASSTGTFSGNTIYF
>TRBD1|TRBV5-1|TRBJ2-7|.
TGCGCCAGCAGCTTGCTAGGACAGGCTACCTACGAGCAGTACTTC
CASSLLGQATYEQYF